A single sample gave rise to the 3 T cell receptor beta chains below, sequenced in a study of T-cell memory formation after mild COVID-19. TCRdb re-called the 5' RACE reads through MiXCR, storing one row per CDR3 protein. Found here are about 170,000 distinct CDR3 sequences, over 10% of them singletons; the top ten hold approximately 3.4%. Material for sequencing was PBMCs or a T cell subset sorted from them (not recorded which). The receptors derive from a man younger than 35 who had mild COVID-19 (a few samples of this study predate the infection). Cell type and time point are not known.

This clonotype was counted only a few times. J is TRBJ1-4 and V is TRBV6-6, with 9 bases lining up with TRBD1. The ends lost 5 bases at V and 5 bases at J; junction bases unmatched: 3. This CDR3 contains 14 residues. Germline CDR1 MNHNY, CDR2 SVGAGI (reference sequence). In DNA, the CDR3 is TGTGCCAGCAGTCGACAGGGGGAAAATGAAAAACTGTTTTTT. Translated, it gives CASSRQGENEKLFF.

The V call is TRBV7-2, the J call TRBJ1-4; maybe TRBD1 (5 bases). V lost 3 bases and J 7 bases, leaving 12 bases between the germline ends. Germline CDR1 reads SGHTA; CDR2 reads FQGNSA. This CDR3 contains 14 residues. The CDR3 sequence: CASSFQWGGEKLFF. CDR3 nucleotide sequence: TGTGCCAGCAGCTTCCAGTGGGGGGGTGAAAAACTGTTTTTT.

This clonotype was observed at least ten times. The chain employs TRBV29-1 and TRBJ2-5; D possibly corresponds to TRBD2 (6 bases). V was clipped by 1 base and J by 5 bases, with 14 bases between them. This CDR3 contains 14 residues. Germline CDR1 and CDR2: SQVTM and ANQGSEA. The CDR3 DNA follows: TGCAGCGTTGAAGCCCGGGGCGGAGGGGAGACCCAGTACTTC. Translation gives CSVEARGGGETQYF.